A selection of T cell receptor beta chains follows, all from one sample in a study of OX40 agonist ivuxolimab in advanced cancers. Sequenced by immunoSEQ multiplex PCR; TCRdb stores in-frame clones only, minus some. The data show roughly 23,000 clones, over 65% seen once. Material: CD4+ or CD8+ T cells sorted from blood, obtained in a trial of the OX40 agonist ivuxolimab. The receptors were sampled from an adult with an advanced solid tumor such as melanoma, head and neck, liver or kidney cancer. The CDR3 runs from the conserved cysteine through the conserved F or W. D genes are given only for firm matches.

TRBJ2-7 - TRBV9 CASSAQPTGTYEQYF
TRBJ2-7 TRBD2 TRBV5-5 CASSLTSGGYEQYF
TRBJ1-2 TRBD1 TRBV5-4 CASRTGQANTF
TRBJ2-7 - TRBV28 CASTGAASYEQYF
TRBJ2-1 TRBD2 TRBV5-1 CASSLESGGFMNEQFF
TRBJ2-2 TRBD1 TRBV28 CASSPDRGLELFF
TRBJ1-5 - TRBV6-6 CASTYVGGVNQPQHF
TRBJ2-3 - TRBV6-5 CASSEGWETDTQYF
TRBJ2-7 - TRBV4-1 CASSQGDLRSYEQYF
TRBJ1-1 TRBD1 TRBV5-4 CASSVGQVIHTEAFF
TRBJ1-2 - TRBV13 CASSEEYGTDYGYTF
TRBJ2-2 - TRBV30 CAWITANTGELFF
TRBJ1-1 - TRBV30 CAWGHLLTEAFF
TRBJ1-2 - TRBV6-1 CASREQMNYGYTF
TRBJ1-1 - TRBV19 CASALTGNTEAFF
TRBJ1-1 - TRBV9 CASSVARIGAFF
TRBJ2-6 TRBD1 TRBV10-3 CAISEIGTGGPSGANVLTF
TRBJ2-2 - TRBV15 CATERRNTGELFF
TRBJ1-6 - TRBV27 CASSLVPSWQGNSPLHF
TRBJ2-7 - TRBV19 CATTNGVSPRHQTYEQYF
TRBJ2-5 - TRBV29-1 CSVNSWQETQYF
TRBJ1-5 - TRBV2 CASSETLSPWGSNQPQHF
TRBJ2-2 - TRBV9 CASSVSGTSNTGELFF
TRBJ1-6 TRBD1 TRBV15 CATSGGQGYDSPLHF
TRBJ2-5 TRBD1 TRBV7-9 CASSFEQGWETQYF
TRBJ1-3 - TRBV5-8 CASSFIGNTIYF
TRBJ2-1 TRBD2 TRBV2 CASSEALGRGGSYNEQFF
- - TRBV7-9 CASSPPTGYEQYF
TRBJ2-3 TRBD1 TRBV5-1 CASSLGGTGADTQYF
TRBJ1-1 - TRBV6-5 CASSYGRGVNTEAFF
TRBJ1-1 - TRBV7-9 CASSLGAGRNTEAFF
TRBJ1-2 - TRBV15 CATGQPGAGVNYGYTF
TRBJ1-2 TRBD1 TRBV7-9 CASSSRDRGTGYTF
TRBJ1-2 - TRBV5-6 CASHKREPYYGYTF
TRBJ1-5 - TRBV4-1 CASSVGNQPQHF
TRBJ2-1 TRBD2 TRBV6-1 CASSLAGSYNEQFF
TRBJ2-7 TRBD1 TRBV7-9 CASSFRGTGGSDEQYF
TRBJ1-1 - TRBV28 CASSQPRGAAEAFF
TRBJ2-7 TRBD1 TRBV28 CASSRDRVTYEQYF
TRBJ2-7 - TRBV20-1 CSATLAYEQYF
TRBJ1-6 - TRBV19 CASSMGSGMNNSPLHF
TRBJ2-5 - TRBV11-2 CASSLGRGREETQYF
TRBJ2-7 TRBD2 TRBV6-5 CASQRGYEQYF
TRBJ1-2 - TRBV29-1 CSVGGSWGYGYTF
TRBJ1-1 - TRBV7-2 CASSRGAGEAFF
TRBJ2-3 - TRBV7-9 CAGDYGGVSDTQYF
TRBJ2-4 - TRBV27 CASSFTAAKNIQYF
TRBJ1-1 - TRBV9 CASSGGDTEAFF
TRBJ1-2 - TRBV28 CASTSGGSMSVEGYGYTF
TRBJ1-5 - TRBV5-6 CASSLGVRGEPQHF
TRBJ1-5 TRBD1 TRBV14 CASSQATGRPQHF